One T cell receptor (beta chain) is described in this entry. Clones were sequenced by immunoSEQ multiplex PCR, and TCRdb holds only the in-frame ones, with some missing. There are 150,000 to 190,000 clones in the sample; roughly four fifths occur only once, and more than 5.5% lies in the top ten. This specimen comes from a study of blood T cell repertoires in COVID-19. Study-level information: COVID-19 samples, acute and convalescent, were from the United States, Italy and Spain.

The V end lost 4 bases, the J end lost 4 bases, and 11 bases lay between the germline ends. Germline CDR1 is LNHDA and CDR2 is SQIVND (reference sequence). The CDR3 sequence is 14 residues long. Participant age was roughly 18 to 100 years, and participants resided in fewer than 30 US areas. Assignment of participants to cohorts was predicated upon participant-reported clinical history. Cohort 3 donors counted as recovered after two negative PCRs, clearance, or resolved symptoms. Sample: PBMCs or T cells enriched from blood (not recorded which). The chain links TRBV19 to TRBJ2-1; D not resolved. The sequence was obtained from a man aged 50 to 59 who had recovered from COVID-19. The CDR3, as DNA: TGTGCCAGTAGTACCGAACCCGCGTACAATGAGCAGTTCTTC. It is translated as CASSTEPAYNEQFF. The complete variable domain, with remaining parts taken from reference TRBV19 and TRBJ2-1, reads DGGITQSPKYLFRKEGQNVTLSCEQNLNHDAMYWYRQDPGQGLRLIYYSQIVNDFQKGDIAEGYSVSREKKESFPLTVTSAQKNPTAFYLCASSTEPAYNEQFFGPGTRLTVL.